These 28 T cell receptor beta chains share one sample of origin, sequenced in a study of blood T cell repertoires in COVID-19. TCRdb's table, derived via immunoSEQ multiplex PCR, lists solely in-frame clones and lacks some. The sample includes over 130,000 clones, 85% to 90% of them seen just once. The sequenced material came from peripheral blood. The source of these receptors is a human donor in a cohort sampled during active COVID-19.

The CDR3 DNA is TGTGCCAGCAGCTTAGTATTAGGGGACAGGGGTTCTGGGGCCAACGTCCTGACTTTC. Its protein is CASSLVLGDRGSGANVLTF. The V gene is TRBV7-9, the J gene TRBJ2-6; 10 bases line up with TRBD1. Germline CDR1 and CDR2: SEHNR and FQNEAQ (reference sequence). V lost 1 base and J lost 1; bases outside the gene matches: 7. CDR3 length: 19 residues. The whole variable domain, remainder taken from reference TRBV7-9 and TRBJ2-6, is DTGVSQNPRHKITKRGQNVTFRCDPISEHNRLYWYRQTLGQGPEFLTYFQNEAQLEKSRLLSDRFSAERPKGSFSTLEIQRTEQGDSAMYLCASSLVLGDRGSGANVLTFGAGSRLTVL.

V and J are TRBV7-2 and TRBJ2-7; 12 nucleotides agree with TRBD2. Germline lookup yields CDR1 SGHTA and CDR2 FQGNSA. CDR3 size: 16 residues. J was trimmed by 6 bases and V by 4 bases; bases with no gene match: 10. CDR3 amino acids: CASSSLPGLAGSEQYF. The CDR3 DNA reads as TGTGCCAGCAGCTCGCTCCCGGGACTAGCGGGTAGCGAGCAGTACTTC.

This chain joins TRBV5-1 and TRBJ2-5, with 9 bases fitting TRBD1. In germline, CDR1 is SGHRS, CDR2 YFSETQ. The CDR3 spans 14 residues. V trimming: 4 bases; J trimming: 5 bases; junction bases outside the gene matches: 6. DNA for the CDR3: TGCGCCAGCAGCCAGGGGACAGGGTGGGAGACCCAGTACTTC. Encoded protein: CASSQGTGWETQYF.

The chain couples TRBV4-1 to TRBJ2-5, with D possibly matching TRBD2 (6 bases). V was trimmed by 3 bases and J by 3 bases, leaving 17 bases between them. Germline V gives CDR1 MGHRA, CDR2 YSYEKL. CDR3 length: 16 amino acids. DNA for the CDR3: TGCGCCAGCAGCCACGTTATGGGACTCGGGGAAGAGACCCAGTACTTC. Protein product: CASSHVMGLGEETQYF.

The rearrangement uses TRBV6-6 and TRBJ2-7; TRBD1 might be the D (5 bases). This CDR3 region has 13 residues. Trimming stripped 5 bases from V and 3 bases from J, with 11 bases between. CDR1 MNHNY and CDR2 SVGAGI come from the germline V gene (reference sequence). The CDR3 nucleotides read TGTGCCAGCAGTAGTAGGGGTTTCTACGAGCAGTACTTC. Amino acids: CASSSRGFYEQYF.

The genes are TRBV5-4 and TRBJ2-1; 8 bases fit TRBD1. Germline V gene data show CDR1 as SGHNT and CDR2 as YYREEE (reference sequence). Losses at the gene ends were 0 bases for V and 10 bases for J; bases not matched to a gene: 3. The CDR3 length is 13 residues. The CDR3 here is CASSLGTGMEQFF. DNA for the CDR3: TGTGCCAGCAGCTTGGGGACAGGGATGGAGCAGTTCTTC.

The CDR3 DNA sequence: TGCGCCAGCAGCTTGGATTACAGGGGGTTTTTTGCGGGAGCTCGTGATACGCAGTATTTT. Protein: CASSLDYRGFFAGARDTQYF. This sequence joins TRBV5-1 and TRBJ2-3, with D perhaps TRBD1 (8 bases). Germline loops: CDR1 SGHRS, CDR2 YFSETQ. CDR3 length: 20 residues. V was trimmed by 0 bases and J by 6 bases, leaving 29 bases between them.

The V and J genes are TRBV7-9 and TRBJ1-4; D is uncertain. Looked up from germline, CDR1 is SEHNR and CDR2 is FQNEAQ (reference sequence). The length of the CDR3 is 16 residues. V shed 1 base and J shed 8 bases, with 17 bases lying between them. The CDR3 protein is CASSLDNSGTREKLFF. CDR3 bases: TGTGCCAGCAGCTTAGATAATTCGGGCACTAGGGAAAAACTGTTTTTT.

The sample holds a few counts of this clone. This rearrangement joins TRBV5-4 to TRBJ1-6, with D unclear. Germline CDR1 and CDR2: SGHNT and YYREEE (reference sequence). Deletions cut 0 bases from V and 9 bases from J, with 10 bases between. This CDR3 contains 14 residues. The CDR3 loop is CASSLERESSPLHF. CDR3 DNA sequence: TGTGCCAGCAGCTTGGAACGGGAAAGTTCACCCCTCCACTTT.

This sequence joins TRBV2 and TRBJ2-1; maybe TRBD2 (6 bases). Germline CDR1 SNHLY, CDR2 FYNNEI. The CDR3 runs 12 residues. Trimming took off 11 bases at V and 8 bases at J, with 16 bases between the two ends. The CDR3 is CARRARNYEQFF. The CDR3 nucleotides are TGTGCCCGGAGGGCTAGGAACTATGAGCAGTTCTTC.

The rearrangement joins TRBV12-5 to TRBJ2-2; D might be TRBD1 (5 bases). Deletions cut 1 base from V and 6 bases from J, with 18 bases between. Germline V gene sequence: CDR1 LGHNT, CDR2 FRNRAP. This CDR3 spans 17 amino acids. The CDR3 nucleotides are TGTGCTAGTGGTTTGGCTTACCTGGGGCGTGGGGCCGGGGAGCTGTTTTTT. Protein product: CASGLAYLGRGAGELFF. Filled out from reference TRBV12-5 and TRBJ2-2, the complete variable domain reads DARVTQTPRHKVTEMGQEVTMRCQPILGHNTVFWYRQTMMQGLELLAYFRNRAPLDDSGMPKDRFSAEMPDATLATLKIQPSEPRDSAVYFCASGLAYLGRGAGELFFGEGSRLTVL.

The rearrangement links TRBV27 to TRBJ1-2; TRBD1 might be the D (5 bases). The CDR3 extends over 16 amino acids. Trimming pared 4 bases from V and 6 bases from J, leaving 21 bases between. Germline V lookup: CDR1 MNHEY, CDR2 SMNVEV (reference sequence). The CDR3 bases are TGTGCCAGCAGTTCCGACCGCCAGGGAGGGGTCGATGGCTACACCTTC. Its protein product is CASSSDRQGGVDGYTF.

This rearrangement joins TRBV27 to TRBJ2-7; 8 bases are a match to TRBD2. The CDR3 runs 14 residues. Per the germline V gene, CDR1 is MNHEY and CDR2 is SMNVEV (reference sequence). V lost 3 bases, J lost 1 base, and 2 bases stayed unmatched. The DNA for the CDR3 is TGTGCCAGCAGTTTTTTAGCGGGGTCCTACGAGCAGTACTTC. It specifies CASSFLAGSYEQYF.

The rearrangement uses TRBV29-1 and TRBJ1-1; D remains unclear. The V end lost 5 bases, the J end lost 1 base, and 8 bases lay between the germline ends. Germline V gene sequence: CDR1 SQVTM, CDR2 ANQGSEA. CDR3 length: 12 residues. The CDR3 bases are TGCAGCGTTTCCAGTCAGAACACTGAAGCTTTCTTT. Its translation: CSVSSQNTEAFF.

This sequence joins TRBV7-9 and TRBJ2-1; D is possibly TRBD2 (5 bases). CDR1 and CDR2 (germline): SEHNR, FQNEAQ (reference sequence). Trimming cost V 4 bases and J 3 bases, with 10 bases left between them. The CDR3 extends over 14 amino acids. The CDR3 reads CASSSERSYNEQFF. In nucleotides, the CDR3 is TGTGCCAGCAGCTCCGAGCGGAGCTACAATGAGCAGTTCTTC. The variable domain in full, completed from reference TRBV7-9 and TRBJ2-1, reads DTGVSQNPRHKITKRGQNVTFRCDPISEHNRLYWYRQTLGQGPEFLTYFQNEAQLEKSRLLSDRFSAERPKGSFSTLEIQRTEQGDSAMYLCASSSERSYNEQFFGPGTRLTVL.

The chain is built from TRBV15 and TRBJ2-1, with TRBD2 matching 8 bases. CDR3 size: 15 residues. CDR1 and CDR2 (germline): LNHNV, YYDKDF (reference sequence). The V and J ends lost 9 bases and 4 bases, in that order; junction bases with no gene match: 11. Written as DNA, the CDR3 is TGTGCCACGGGCCCGACTAGCGCGGCTTACAATGAGCAGTTCTTC. Protein: CATGPTSAAYNEQFF.

The rearrangement joins TRBV12-3 or TRBV12-4 to TRBJ2-7, with D uncertain. The V gene lost 3 bases and the J gene lost 5 bases, with 5 bases spanning the gap. This CDR3 comprises 11 residues. CDR3 sequence reads: CASSLSHEQYF. In DNA, the CDR3 is TGTGCCAGCAGTTTGTCTCACGAGCAGTACTTC.

This clone is a singleton in its sample. The genes are TRBV15 and TRBJ2-3, with 8 bases identical to TRBD1. Germline lookup yields CDR1 LNHNV and CDR2 YYDKDF (reference sequence). The junction had 9 bases not matched to a gene; V was cut back by 5 bases and J by 2 bases. The CDR3 loop spans 16 amino acids. The CDR3 coding sequence is TGTGCCACCAGCTGGTCCGGGACAGGACACACAGATACGCAGTATTTT. Residues: CATSWSGTGHTDTQYF. The full variable domain, its missing parts supplied by reference TRBV15 and TRBJ2-3, is DAMVIQNPRYQVTQFGKPVTLSCSQTLNHNVMYWYQQKSSQAPKLLFHYYDKDFNNEADTPDNFQSRRPNTSFCFLDIRSPGLGDTAMYLCATSWSGTGHTDTQYFGPGTRLTVL.

V and J are TRBV28 and TRBJ1-2; D may be TRBD1 (5 bases). Germline loops: CDR1 MDHEN, CDR2 SYDVKM. V shed 2 bases and J shed 1 base, with 14 bases lying between them. The CDR3 runs 16 residues. The CDR3 spells CASSLRQGPFNYGYTF. DNA for the CDR3: TGTGCCAGCAGTTTACGGCAGGGTCCTTTTAACTATGGCTACACCTTC.

The gene calls are TRBV11-2 and TRBJ2-1; TRBD2 matches at 7 bases. Trimming took 6 bases from V and 7 from J; bases not matched to a gene: 15. Germline V CDR1 and CDR2: SGHAT, FQNNGV. The CDR3 extends over 16 amino acids. The CDR3 region is CASSHFKGGPRNEQFF. The CDR3 DNA reads as TGTGCCAGCAGTCATTTTAAGGGAGGGCCTCGGAATGAGCAGTTCTTC.

The V call is TRBV28, the J call TRBJ2-3; D perhaps matches TRBD2 (6 bases). Trimming removed 3 bases from V and 4 bases from J, with 14 bases in between. Germline V gene data show CDR1 as MDHEN and CDR2 as SYDVKM. This CDR3 has 15 amino acids. The CDR3 DNA reads as TGTGCCAGCAGTTTTTGGATCGGGAGCCCAGATACGCAGTATTTT. Its translation is CASSFWIGSPDTQYF.

In the case of this clone: Other DNA sequences in this specimen translate into the identical CDR3. V usage is TRBV28 and J usage is TRBJ2-7, with D tentatively TRBD1 (6 bases). Trimming removed 6 bases from V and 4 bases from J, with 16 bases in between. This CDR3 is built from 14 residues. Germline assignment: CDR1 MDHEN and CDR2 SYDVKM. CDR3 coding DNA: TGTGCCAGCAGACCCGGGACAAGCTCGTACGAGCAGTACTTC. It codes for CASRPGTSSYEQYF.

This chain connects TRBV7-3 to TRBJ2-3; a weak D match, TRBD2 (5 bases). The CDR3 is 16 amino acids. Trimming removed 4 bases from V and 0 bases from J, with 14 bases in between. CDR1 and CDR2 (germline): SGHTA, FQGTGA. The CDR3 DNA is TGTGCCAGCAGCTCGCCCTTTCGGACTAGCACAGATACGCAGTATTTT. Its protein product is CASSSPFRTSTDTQYF.

This clone has just one count. The rearrangement links TRBV7-4 to TRBJ2-1; TRBD1 is a possible D gene (6 bases). The germline V gene encodes CDR1 SGHVT and CDR2 SQSDAQ. This CDR3 comprises 16 residues. V was trimmed by 6 bases and J by 7 bases, leaving 22 bases between them. Here the CDR3 reads CASRLKRDNPGNEQFF. The CDR3 nucleotides are TGTGCCAGCAGACTAAAACGGGACAACCCCGGGAATGAGCAGTTCTTC.

The chain combines TRBV5-1 with TRBJ1-1; possible D gene TRBD1, 6 bases. Germline CDR1 SGHRS, CDR2 YFSETQ. V lost 5 bases to trimming and J lost 1 base, with 12 bases between them. This CDR3 is built from 14 residues. CDR3 amino acids: CASSRQASNTEAFF. The DNA of the CDR3 is TGCGCCAGCAGTCGACAGGCCTCGAACACTGAAGCTTTCTTT.

The chain has TRBV5-7 and TRBJ2-2; TRBD1 is a possible D gene (5 bases). TRBV5-7 is labeled an ORF, and its function is uncertain. The CDR3 runs to 16 residues. The V gene lost 4 bases and the J gene lost 1 base, with 14 bases spanning the gap. This chain's CDR3 is CASSPREGLNTGELFF. In DNA form, the CDR3 reads TGTGCCAGCAGCCCCAGGGAAGGGCTGAACACCGGGGAGCTGTTTTTT.

DNA for the CDR3: TGTGCCAGCAGCTTAGTAGGGACTAGCGGGAGCGGGGAGACCCAGTACTTC. The encoded protein is CASSLVGTSGSGETQYF. The gene calls are TRBV7-2 and TRBJ2-5, with TRBD2 identical over 14 bases. Germline CDR1 and CDR2: SGHTA and FQGNSA. The CDR3 covers 17 residues. V lost 1 base and J lost 5; bases outside the gene matches: 6. The full variable domain, in which reference TRBV7-2 and TRBJ2-5 provide the parts outside the CDR3, is GAGVSQSPSNKVTEKGKDVELRCDPISGHTALYWYRQSLGQGLEFLIYFQGNSAPDKSGLPSDRFSAERTGGSVSTLTIQRTQQEDSAVYLCASSLVGTSGSGETQYFGPGTRLLVL.

The rearrangement uses TRBV9 and TRBJ2-3; a possible D gene is TRBD2 (6 bases). Between the trimmed V and J ends, which lost 3 bases and 2 bases, there was a span of 13 bases. This CDR3 contains 15 residues. CDR1 and CDR2 (germline): SGDLS, YYNGEE. DNA for the CDR3: TGTGCCAGCAGCGGGGGAGGCTTTTTCACAGATACGCAGTATTTT. This translates into CASSGGGFFTDTQYF.